This paragraph reports one T cell receptor (beta chain). Other DNA sequences in this specimen translate into the identical CDR3. This record belongs to a study of blood T cell repertoires in COVID-19. In the authors' methods: Amplified reference gene primers provided the basis for estimating nucleated cell counts. Generated by immunoSEQ multiplex PCR, the TCRdb table keeps only in-frame clones and is missing some. Clone size and the V and J calls come from that table; the DNA yielded D and trimming. The data contain 300,000 or so clones, about 85% of them singletons. Residents of about two dozen US areas, aged about 18 to 95 years, made up the participants. Cohorts were based on clinical histories the participants reported. Cohort 3 recovered donors had two negative PCRs, clearance, or symptom resolution. The V gene's germline CDR1 is KGHSH and CDR2 LQKENI. This CDR3 has 16 amino acids. J lost 5 bases, V lost 3 bases, and 7 bases had no gene match.

The chain has TRBV18 and TRBJ1-1; 12 positions match TRBD1. The sequence was collected from a woman in her thirties who had recovered from COVID-19. The sample was PBMCs or T cells enriched from blood (not recorded which). In DNA, the CDR3 is TGTGCCAGCTCACCGGGGACAGGGGGCGCGGGTACTGAAGCTTTCTTT. Translation: CASSPGTGGAGTEAFF.